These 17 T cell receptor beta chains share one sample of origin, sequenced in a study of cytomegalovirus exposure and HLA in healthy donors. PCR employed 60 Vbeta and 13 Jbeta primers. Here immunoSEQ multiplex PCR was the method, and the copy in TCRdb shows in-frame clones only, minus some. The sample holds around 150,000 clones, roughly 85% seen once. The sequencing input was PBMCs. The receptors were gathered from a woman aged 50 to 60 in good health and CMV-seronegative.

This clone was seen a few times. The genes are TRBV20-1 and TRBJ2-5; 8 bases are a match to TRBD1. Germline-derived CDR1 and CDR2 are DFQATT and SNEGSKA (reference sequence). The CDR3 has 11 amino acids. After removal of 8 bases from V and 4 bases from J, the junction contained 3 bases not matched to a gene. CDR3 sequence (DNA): TGCAGTAGGACAGGGCCAGAGACCCAGTACTTC. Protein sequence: CSRTGPETQYF.

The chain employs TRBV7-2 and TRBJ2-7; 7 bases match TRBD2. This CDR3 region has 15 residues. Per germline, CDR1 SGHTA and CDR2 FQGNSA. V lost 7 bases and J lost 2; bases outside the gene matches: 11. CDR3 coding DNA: TGTGCCAGCAACGAACGGGGGGAACGGACCTACGAGCAGTACTTC. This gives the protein CASNERGERTYEQYF.

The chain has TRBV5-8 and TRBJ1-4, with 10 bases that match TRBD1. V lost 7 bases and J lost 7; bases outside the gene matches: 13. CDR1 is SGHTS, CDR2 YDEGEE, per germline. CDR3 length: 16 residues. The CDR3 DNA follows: TGTGCCAGCCCCCGGGACAGGGGCGGGTGGAGTGAAAAACTGTTTTTT. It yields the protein CASPRDRGGWSEKLFF.

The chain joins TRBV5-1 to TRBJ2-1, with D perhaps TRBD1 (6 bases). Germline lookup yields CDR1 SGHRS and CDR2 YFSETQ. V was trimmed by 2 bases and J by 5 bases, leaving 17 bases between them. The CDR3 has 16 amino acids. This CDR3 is CASSFTGKWGDNEQFF. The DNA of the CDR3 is TGCGCCAGCAGCTTTACAGGGAAGTGGGGTGACAATGAGCAGTTCTTC.

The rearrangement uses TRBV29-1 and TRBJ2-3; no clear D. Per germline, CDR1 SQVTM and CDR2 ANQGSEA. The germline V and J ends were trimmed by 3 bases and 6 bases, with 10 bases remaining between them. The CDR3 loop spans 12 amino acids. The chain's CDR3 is CSVDGPGDTQYF. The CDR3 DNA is TGCAGCGTTGATGGCCCCGGGGATACGCAGTATTTT.

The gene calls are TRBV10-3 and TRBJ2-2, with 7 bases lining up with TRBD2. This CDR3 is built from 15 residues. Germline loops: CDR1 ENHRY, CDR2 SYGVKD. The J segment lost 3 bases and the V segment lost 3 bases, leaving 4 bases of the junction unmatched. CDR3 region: CAISDGGSHTGELFF. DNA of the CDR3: TGTGCCATCAGTGATGGCGGGAGCCACACCGGGGAGCTGTTTTTT.

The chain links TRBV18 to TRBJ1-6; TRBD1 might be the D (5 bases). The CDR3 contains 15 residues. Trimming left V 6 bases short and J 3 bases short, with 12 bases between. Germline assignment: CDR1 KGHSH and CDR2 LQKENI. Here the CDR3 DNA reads TGTGCCAGCTCCCTCGACAGCTTCTATAATTCACCCCTCCACTTT. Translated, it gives CASSLDSFYNSPLHF.

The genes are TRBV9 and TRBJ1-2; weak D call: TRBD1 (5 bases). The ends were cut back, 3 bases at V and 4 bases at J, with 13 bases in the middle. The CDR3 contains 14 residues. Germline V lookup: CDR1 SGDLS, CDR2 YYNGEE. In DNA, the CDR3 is TGTGCCAGCAGCGCGTTGACAGTTAGCTATGGCTACACCTTC. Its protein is CASSALTVSYGYTF.

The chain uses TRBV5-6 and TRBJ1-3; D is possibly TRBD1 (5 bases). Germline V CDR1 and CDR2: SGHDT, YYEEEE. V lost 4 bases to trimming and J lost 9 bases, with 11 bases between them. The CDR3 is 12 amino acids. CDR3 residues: CASSPRGGTIYF. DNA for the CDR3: TGTGCCAGCAGCCCGCGGGGGGGCACCATATATTTT.

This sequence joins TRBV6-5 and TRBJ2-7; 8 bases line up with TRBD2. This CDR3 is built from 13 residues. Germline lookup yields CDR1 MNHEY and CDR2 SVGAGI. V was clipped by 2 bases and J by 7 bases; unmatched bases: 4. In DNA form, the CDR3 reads TGTGCCAGCAGTTACGGGGGACTAGGAGAGCAGTACTTC. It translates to CASSYGGLGEQYF.

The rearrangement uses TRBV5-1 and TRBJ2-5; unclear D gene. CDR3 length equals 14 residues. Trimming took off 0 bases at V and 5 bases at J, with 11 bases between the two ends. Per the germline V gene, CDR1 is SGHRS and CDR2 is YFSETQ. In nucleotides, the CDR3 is TGCGCCAGCAGCTTGGCCGATGGCACGGAGACCCAGTACTTC. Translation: CASSLADGTETQYF.

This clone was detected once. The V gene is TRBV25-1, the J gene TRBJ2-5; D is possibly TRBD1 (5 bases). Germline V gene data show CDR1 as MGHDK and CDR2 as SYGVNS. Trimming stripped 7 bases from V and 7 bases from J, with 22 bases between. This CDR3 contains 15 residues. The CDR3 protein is CASTPTKDRPLTQYF. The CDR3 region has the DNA TGTGCCAGCACACCCACAAAAGACAGACCTTTGACCCAGTACTTC.

In DNA, the CDR3 is TGTGCCAGCGGTTGGAACCGGGACAGGGGATACGAGCAGTACTTC. Its translation: CASGWNRDRGYEQYF. This chain links TRBV27 with TRBJ2-7; the match to TRBD1 covers 10 bases. Germline V gene data show CDR1 as MNHEY and CDR2 as SMNVEV (reference sequence). The V and J ends lost 8 bases and 4 bases, in that order; junction bases with no gene match: 11. The length of the CDR3 is 15 residues.

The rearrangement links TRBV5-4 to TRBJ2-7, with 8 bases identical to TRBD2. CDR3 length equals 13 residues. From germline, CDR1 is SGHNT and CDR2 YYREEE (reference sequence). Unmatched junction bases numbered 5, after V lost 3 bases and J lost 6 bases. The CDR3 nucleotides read TGTGCCAGCAGCTCGGTCGGGGGGGGCGAGCAGTACTTC. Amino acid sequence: CASSSVGGGEQYF.

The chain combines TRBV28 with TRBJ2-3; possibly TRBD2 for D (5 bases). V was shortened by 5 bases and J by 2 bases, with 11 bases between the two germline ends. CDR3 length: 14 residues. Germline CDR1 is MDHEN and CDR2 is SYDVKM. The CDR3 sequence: CASSQQRNTDTQYF. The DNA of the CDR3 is TGTGCCAGCAGTCAGCAGCGGAACACAGATACGCAGTATTTT. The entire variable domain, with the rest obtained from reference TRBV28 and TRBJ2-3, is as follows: DVKVTQSSRYLVKRTGEKVFLECVQDMDHENMFWYRQDPGLGLRLIYFSYDVKMKEKGDIPEGYSVSREKKERFSLILESASTNQTSMYLCASSQQRNTDTQYFGPGTRLTVL.

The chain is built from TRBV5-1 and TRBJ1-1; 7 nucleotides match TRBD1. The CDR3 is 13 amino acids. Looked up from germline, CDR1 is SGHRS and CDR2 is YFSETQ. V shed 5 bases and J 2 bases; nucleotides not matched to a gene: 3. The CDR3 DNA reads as TGCGCCAGCAGTTGGGACAGTAACACTGAAGCTTTCTTT. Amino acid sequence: CASSWDSNTEAFF.

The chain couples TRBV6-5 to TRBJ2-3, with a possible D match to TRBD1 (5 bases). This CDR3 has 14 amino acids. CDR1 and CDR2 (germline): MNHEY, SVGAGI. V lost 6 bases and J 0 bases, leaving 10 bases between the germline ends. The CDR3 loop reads CASSGHSSTDTQYF. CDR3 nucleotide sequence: TGTGCCAGCAGCGGACATTCGAGCACAGATACGCAGTATTTT.